The 30 T cell receptor beta chains given below trace back to one sample, sequenced in a study of cytomegalovirus exposure and HLA in healthy donors. Primers: 60 Vbeta forward and 13 Jbeta reverse. TCRdb's copy holds only in-frame clones and misses some; the assay was immunoSEQ multiplex PCR. The sample yields about 200,000 clones, roughly 85% seen once. What was sequenced was PBMCs. The receptors were gathered from a male donor in good health and CMV-seronegative.

V is TRBV19 and J is TRBJ1-5; D possibly corresponds to TRBD1 (6 bases). The CDR3 has 14 amino acids. Germline V gene data show CDR1 as LNHDA and CDR2 as SQIVND (reference sequence). The V and J ends lost 5 bases and 6 bases respectively, with 14 bases between them. The DNA of the CDR3 is TGTGCCAGTAGTGGGGGGGCGCTTGGTCAGCCCCAGCATTTT. This sequence encodes CASSGGALGQPQHF.

This chain connects TRBV7-2 to TRBJ2-1, with TRBD2 matching 8 bases. J was trimmed by 12 bases and V by 1 base; bases with no gene match: 5. The CDR3 is made up of 13 amino acids. Germline V gives CDR1 SGHTA, CDR2 FQGNSA. CDR3 in DNA: TGTGCCAGCAGCTTAGGGACTAGCTTCGGGCAGTTCTTC. Its translation is CASSLGTSFGQFF.

The V gene is TRBV5-1, the J gene TRBJ2-1; D possibly corresponds to TRBD2 (7 bases). CDR3 length equals 14 residues. Germline CDR1 is SGHRS and CDR2 is YFSETQ. V lost 1 base to trimming and J lost 6 bases, with 11 bases between them. CDR3 DNA sequence: TGCGCCAGCAGCTTGAGGGGGGGGCCCAATGAGCAGTTCTTC. Protein: CASSLRGGPNEQFF.

In its sample, this clone was seen once. The chain employs TRBV9 and TRBJ2-7; D is undetermined. The CDR3 covers 13 residues. V was pared by 0 bases and J by 0 bases, with 4 bases between. The germline gives CDR1 SGDLS, CDR2 YYNGEE. CDR3: CASSVGASYEQYF. Here the CDR3 DNA reads TGTGCCAGCAGCGTAGGGGCCTCCTACGAGCAGTACTTC.

This chain connects TRBV7-8 to TRBJ2-7; maybe TRBD2 (7 bases). CDR3 length: 14 residues. V shed 5 bases and J shed 3 bases, with 14 bases lying between them. Germline V gene sequence: CDR1 SGHVS, CDR2 FQNEAQ. The chain's CDR3 is CASSRSGTNYEQYF. The CDR3 nucleotides read TGTGCCAGCAGCAGAAGCGGGACAAACTACGAGCAGTACTTC.

The J gene is TRBJ2-1, the V gene TRBV4-3, with 7 positions matching TRBD1. The V gene end was trimmed by 0 bases and the J gene end by 10 bases; junction bases not matched to a gene: 9. Per germline, CDR1 LGHNA and CDR2 YSLEER. The CDR3 spans 15 residues. CDR3 amino acids: CASSQEGRGGDEQFF. CDR3 coding DNA: TGCGCCAGCAGCCAAGAAGGTCGAGGGGGCGACGAGCAGTTCTTC.

This sequence joins TRBV4-1 and TRBJ2-7; the match to TRBD2 covers 7 bases. V lost 3 bases, J lost 8 bases, and 16 bases stayed unmatched. Germline loops: CDR1 MGHRA, CDR2 YSYEKL. This CDR3 has 16 amino acids. The CDR3 here is CASSHASGTEGRQQYF. The CDR3 region has the DNA TGCGCCAGCAGCCATGCAAGCGGGACGGAGGGACGACAGCAGTACTTC.

The V call is TRBV30, the J call TRBJ2-5, with D maybe TRBD1 (6 bases). The ends were cut back, 4 bases at V and 5 bases at J, with 14 bases in the middle. The CDR3 consists of 13 residues. Germline CDR1 is GTSNPN and CDR2 is SVGIG (reference sequence). This chain's CDR3 is CAWTGARQETQYF. In DNA, the CDR3 is TGTGCCTGGACAGGGGCCCGGCAGGAGACCCAGTACTTC. The whole variable domain, remainder taken from reference TRBV30 and TRBJ2-5, is SQTIHQWPATLVQPVGSPLSLECTVEGTSNPNLYWYRQAAGRGLQLLFYSVGIGQISSEVPQNLSASRPQDRQFILSSKKLLLSDSGFYLCAWTGARQETQYFGPGTRLLVL.

The rearrangement joins TRBV19 to TRBJ1-6, with TRBD1 matching 9 bases. Germline CDR1 reads LNHDA; CDR2 reads SQIVND (reference sequence). Unmatched junction bases numbered 8, after V lost 5 bases and J lost 0 bases. The CDR3 loop spans 18 amino acids. CDR3 coding DNA: TGTGCCAGTAGTCGCGGACAGGGGACGAGCTCCTATAATTCACCCCTCCACTTT. This encodes CASSRGQGTSSYNSPLHF.

The rearrangement uses TRBV27 and TRBJ2-2; 9 positions match TRBD1. Germline trimming cut 3 bases from V and 9 bases from J; bases unmatched to any gene: 8. CDR3 size: 15 residues. Germline V CDR1 and CDR2: MNHEY, SMNVEV (reference sequence). As DNA, the CDR3 is TGTGCCAGCAGTTTCGCCGGGACAGGGAGCCGGGAGCTGTTTTTT. Protein: CASSFAGTGSRELFF.

The CDR3: CASSGRPLPNTGELFF. The CDR3 DNA reads TGTGCCAGCAGTGGCAGGCCCCTTCCGAACACCGGGGAGCTGTTTTTT. The gene calls are TRBV6-4 and TRBJ2-2; D not certain. The ends were cut back, 4 bases at V and 0 bases at J, with 12 bases in the middle. CDR1 is MRHNA and CDR2 is SNTAGT in the germline V gene. The CDR3 covers 16 residues.

The chain employs TRBV9 and TRBJ1-2, with D possibly being TRBD1 (6 bases). Trimming removed 4 bases from V and 2 bases from J, with 15 bases in between. The CDR3 is 15 amino acids. Germline-derived CDR1 and CDR2 are SGDLS and YYNGEE. CDR3 nucleotides: TGTGCCAGCAGCCAGCGGGACACTCGGAACTATGGCTACACCTTC. Translation: CASSQRDTRNYGYTF.

The V gene is TRBV5-5, the J gene TRBJ1-2, with D unclear. Trimming removed 5 bases from V and 1 base from J, with 9 bases in between. Germline V gene sequence: CDR1 SGHKS, CDR2 YYEKEE (reference sequence). This CDR3 has 13 residues. This CDR3 is CASSRRVNYGYTF. For the CDR3, the DNA is TGTGCCAGCAGTAGGCGGGTTAACTATGGCTACACCTTC.

The rearrangement links TRBV6-5 to TRBJ2-5; TRBD1 is a possible D gene (5 bases). The CDR3 is 13 amino acids. The germline gives CDR1 MNHEY, CDR2 SVGAGI. V lost 7 bases and J lost 5, with 14 bases in between. CDR3 sequence (DNA): TGTGCCAGCACCACAGGAACCAGGGAGACCCAGTACTTC. This translates into CASTTGTRETQYF.

The V and J genes are TRBV15 and TRBJ1-1; D ambiguous. V dropped 1 base and J dropped 4 bases, with 4 bases sitting between them. The CDR3 contains 12 residues. The germline V gene has CDR1 LNHNV and CDR2 YYDKDF (reference sequence). The CDR3 here is CATSRALTEAFF. CDR3 nucleotides: TGTGCCACCAGCAGAGCCCTCACTGAAGCTTTCTTT.

V usage is TRBV6-5 and J usage is TRBJ1-2, with 8 bases that match TRBD1. The V and J ends lost 3 bases and 3 bases, in that order; junction bases with no gene match: 9. Germline V lookup: CDR1 MNHEY, CDR2 SVGAGI. The CDR3 contains 16 residues. The CDR3 nucleotides read TGTGCCAGCAGTTATATGCAGGGGGCGCATGACTATGGCTACACCTTC. This gives the protein CASSYMQGAHDYGYTF.

The chain combines TRBV29-1 with TRBJ2-1; D is unclear. The CDR3 has 12 residues. Germline assignment: CDR1 SQVTM and CDR2 ANQGSEA. The V and J ends lost 4 bases and 3 bases respectively, with 7 bases between them. In DNA, the CDR3 is TGCAGCGTTGTAACGGGCTACAATGAGCAGTTCTTC. It encodes CSVVTGYNEQFF.

The V gene is TRBV2, the J gene TRBJ1-6; the D gene is possibly TRBD1 (6 bases). The germline V gene encodes CDR1 SNHLY and CDR2 FYNNEI. The CDR3 extends over 13 amino acids. With 8 bases removed from V and 3 bases from J, the gap between germline ends came to 8 bases. CDR3 loop: CASSGDYNSPLHF. The DNA for the CDR3 is TGTGCCAGCTCAGGGGACTATAATTCACCCCTCCACTTT.

V gene TRBV19 combines with J gene TRBJ2-7; TRBD1 agrees at 7 bases. Germline-derived CDR1 and CDR2 are LNHDA and SQIVND (reference sequence). V gave up 5 bases and J gave up 3 bases; unmatched junction bases: 7. The CDR3 spans 14 residues. The CDR3 nucleotides are TGTGCCAGTAGTTCAACGAGGGACAGCTACGAGCAGTACTTC. It specifies CASSSTRDSYEQYF.

The chain links TRBV7-8 to TRBJ2-7, with D maybe TRBD1 (5 bases). CDR1 is SGHVS, CDR2 FQNEAQ, per germline. The V end lost 1 base, the J end lost 2 bases, and 15 bases lay between the germline ends. The CDR3 has 16 residues. The CDR3 region has the DNA TGTGCCAGCAGCTTAGGGGTAGGGGCGTCGACCTACGAGCAGTACTTC. Translated, it gives CASSLGVGASTYEQYF.

There are a few counts of this clone. V and J are TRBV5-4 and TRBJ2-1; 11 bases line up with TRBD1. The V segment lost 0 bases and the J segment 9 bases; nucleotides outside the gene matches: 5. The CDR3 sequence is 15 residues long. CDR1 and CDR2 from the germline V gene are SGHNT and YYREEE (reference sequence). The CDR3 sequence: CASSLVGTGGGEQFF. CDR3 bases: TGTGCCAGCAGCTTGGTCGGGACAGGGGGGGGTGAGCAGTTCTTC.

CDR3 sequence (DNA): TGTGCCAGCAGCTTGGGGGACAGGAGAGCGGGATCTGTCGATGAGCAGTTCTTC. Amino acid sequence: CASSLGDRRAGSVDEQFF. The chain links TRBV5-4 to TRBJ2-1, with TRBD1 as a possible D gene (8 bases). Germline V lookup: CDR1 SGHNT, CDR2 YYREEE (reference sequence). The CDR3 has 18 amino acids. V gave up 0 bases and J gave up 8 bases, with 24 bases separating them.

V gene TRBV7-8 combines with J gene TRBJ1-5; D gene uncertain. This CDR3 is 13 amino acids long. From germline, CDR1 is SGHVS and CDR2 FQNEAQ. Trimming shortened V by 7 bases and J by 7 bases, and 14 bases separated the two germline ends. CDR3 loop: CASTLEGRQPQHF. The CDR3 nucleotides read TGTGCCAGCACCCTGGAAGGGAGGCAGCCCCAGCATTTT.

The gene calls are TRBV30 and TRBJ1-2; 9 bases align to TRBD1. Unmatched junction bases numbered 9, after V lost 1 base and J lost 3 bases. The CDR3 extends over 16 amino acids. CDR1 GTSNPN and CDR2 SVGIG come from the germline V gene (reference sequence). CDR3 in DNA: TGTGCCTGGAGTGCCAAATACGACAGGGGGTACTATGGCTACACCTTC. The encoded protein is CAWSAKYDRGYYGYTF.

The chain uses TRBV29-1 and TRBJ2-2; 7 nucleotides match TRBD1. V shed 6 bases, J shed 0 bases, and the junction held 4 bases outside the gene matches. Germline lookup yields CDR1 SQVTM and CDR2 ANQGSEA. This CDR3 comprises 14 residues. The CDR3 region is CSVVTGTNTGELFF. The CDR3 DNA is TGCAGCGTCGTGACAGGGACGAACACCGGGGAGCTGTTTTTT.

The chain couples TRBV9 to TRBJ1-3; 10 nucleotides agree with TRBD1. Germline V CDR1 and CDR2: SGDLS, YYNGEE. V dropped 4 bases and J dropped 2; count of bases not matched to a gene: 6. CDR3 length: 16 residues. As DNA, the CDR3 is TGTGCCAGCAGCCCCCGGGACAGGGGAACTGGAAACACCATATATTTT. Translating it yields CASSPRDRGTGNTIYF.

This clone was counted a few times. The chain is built from TRBV7-3 and TRBJ1-1, with 8 positions matching TRBD1. Germline V gene lookup returns CDR1 SGHTA and CDR2 FQGTGA. The CDR3 loop spans 13 amino acids. Trimming took 6 bases from V and 8 from J; bases not matched to a gene: 8. In DNA, the CDR3 is TGTGCCAGCAGTCCGACAGGGGTGCTGGAAGCTTTCTTT. Its protein is CASSPTGVLEAFF.

The V and J genes are TRBV13 and TRBJ1-1; D remains ambiguous. Trimming shortened V by 3 bases and J by 0 bases, and 2 bases separated the two germline ends. Looked up from germline, CDR1 is PRHDT and CDR2 is FYEKMQ (reference sequence). The CDR3 sequence is 12 residues long. This chain's CDR3 is CASSFVNTEAFF. CDR3 coding DNA: TGTGCCAGCAGCTTCGTGAACACTGAAGCTTTCTTT.

V and J are TRBV4-1 and TRBJ2-7, with 7 bases matching TRBD2. This CDR3 comprises 16 residues. Germline CDR1 and CDR2: MGHRA and YSYEKL. Germline trimming cut 0 bases from V and 0 bases from J; bases unmatched to any gene: 5. DNA of the CDR3: TGCGCCAGCAGCCAAGATCGAGCGGGATTCTCCTACGAGCAGTACTTC. It yields the protein CASSQDRAGFSYEQYF.

This chain uses TRBV5-1 with TRBJ1-1; 11 bases line up with TRBD1. The trim removed 5 bases at V and 6 bases at J, leaving 6 bases unmatched. CDR3 length: 14 amino acids. The germline V gene encodes CDR1 SGHRS and CDR2 YFSETQ. CDR3 coding DNA: TGCGCCAGCAGGACGGACAGGGGGCTATCTGAAGCTTTCTTT. Its translation: CASRTDRGLSEAFF.